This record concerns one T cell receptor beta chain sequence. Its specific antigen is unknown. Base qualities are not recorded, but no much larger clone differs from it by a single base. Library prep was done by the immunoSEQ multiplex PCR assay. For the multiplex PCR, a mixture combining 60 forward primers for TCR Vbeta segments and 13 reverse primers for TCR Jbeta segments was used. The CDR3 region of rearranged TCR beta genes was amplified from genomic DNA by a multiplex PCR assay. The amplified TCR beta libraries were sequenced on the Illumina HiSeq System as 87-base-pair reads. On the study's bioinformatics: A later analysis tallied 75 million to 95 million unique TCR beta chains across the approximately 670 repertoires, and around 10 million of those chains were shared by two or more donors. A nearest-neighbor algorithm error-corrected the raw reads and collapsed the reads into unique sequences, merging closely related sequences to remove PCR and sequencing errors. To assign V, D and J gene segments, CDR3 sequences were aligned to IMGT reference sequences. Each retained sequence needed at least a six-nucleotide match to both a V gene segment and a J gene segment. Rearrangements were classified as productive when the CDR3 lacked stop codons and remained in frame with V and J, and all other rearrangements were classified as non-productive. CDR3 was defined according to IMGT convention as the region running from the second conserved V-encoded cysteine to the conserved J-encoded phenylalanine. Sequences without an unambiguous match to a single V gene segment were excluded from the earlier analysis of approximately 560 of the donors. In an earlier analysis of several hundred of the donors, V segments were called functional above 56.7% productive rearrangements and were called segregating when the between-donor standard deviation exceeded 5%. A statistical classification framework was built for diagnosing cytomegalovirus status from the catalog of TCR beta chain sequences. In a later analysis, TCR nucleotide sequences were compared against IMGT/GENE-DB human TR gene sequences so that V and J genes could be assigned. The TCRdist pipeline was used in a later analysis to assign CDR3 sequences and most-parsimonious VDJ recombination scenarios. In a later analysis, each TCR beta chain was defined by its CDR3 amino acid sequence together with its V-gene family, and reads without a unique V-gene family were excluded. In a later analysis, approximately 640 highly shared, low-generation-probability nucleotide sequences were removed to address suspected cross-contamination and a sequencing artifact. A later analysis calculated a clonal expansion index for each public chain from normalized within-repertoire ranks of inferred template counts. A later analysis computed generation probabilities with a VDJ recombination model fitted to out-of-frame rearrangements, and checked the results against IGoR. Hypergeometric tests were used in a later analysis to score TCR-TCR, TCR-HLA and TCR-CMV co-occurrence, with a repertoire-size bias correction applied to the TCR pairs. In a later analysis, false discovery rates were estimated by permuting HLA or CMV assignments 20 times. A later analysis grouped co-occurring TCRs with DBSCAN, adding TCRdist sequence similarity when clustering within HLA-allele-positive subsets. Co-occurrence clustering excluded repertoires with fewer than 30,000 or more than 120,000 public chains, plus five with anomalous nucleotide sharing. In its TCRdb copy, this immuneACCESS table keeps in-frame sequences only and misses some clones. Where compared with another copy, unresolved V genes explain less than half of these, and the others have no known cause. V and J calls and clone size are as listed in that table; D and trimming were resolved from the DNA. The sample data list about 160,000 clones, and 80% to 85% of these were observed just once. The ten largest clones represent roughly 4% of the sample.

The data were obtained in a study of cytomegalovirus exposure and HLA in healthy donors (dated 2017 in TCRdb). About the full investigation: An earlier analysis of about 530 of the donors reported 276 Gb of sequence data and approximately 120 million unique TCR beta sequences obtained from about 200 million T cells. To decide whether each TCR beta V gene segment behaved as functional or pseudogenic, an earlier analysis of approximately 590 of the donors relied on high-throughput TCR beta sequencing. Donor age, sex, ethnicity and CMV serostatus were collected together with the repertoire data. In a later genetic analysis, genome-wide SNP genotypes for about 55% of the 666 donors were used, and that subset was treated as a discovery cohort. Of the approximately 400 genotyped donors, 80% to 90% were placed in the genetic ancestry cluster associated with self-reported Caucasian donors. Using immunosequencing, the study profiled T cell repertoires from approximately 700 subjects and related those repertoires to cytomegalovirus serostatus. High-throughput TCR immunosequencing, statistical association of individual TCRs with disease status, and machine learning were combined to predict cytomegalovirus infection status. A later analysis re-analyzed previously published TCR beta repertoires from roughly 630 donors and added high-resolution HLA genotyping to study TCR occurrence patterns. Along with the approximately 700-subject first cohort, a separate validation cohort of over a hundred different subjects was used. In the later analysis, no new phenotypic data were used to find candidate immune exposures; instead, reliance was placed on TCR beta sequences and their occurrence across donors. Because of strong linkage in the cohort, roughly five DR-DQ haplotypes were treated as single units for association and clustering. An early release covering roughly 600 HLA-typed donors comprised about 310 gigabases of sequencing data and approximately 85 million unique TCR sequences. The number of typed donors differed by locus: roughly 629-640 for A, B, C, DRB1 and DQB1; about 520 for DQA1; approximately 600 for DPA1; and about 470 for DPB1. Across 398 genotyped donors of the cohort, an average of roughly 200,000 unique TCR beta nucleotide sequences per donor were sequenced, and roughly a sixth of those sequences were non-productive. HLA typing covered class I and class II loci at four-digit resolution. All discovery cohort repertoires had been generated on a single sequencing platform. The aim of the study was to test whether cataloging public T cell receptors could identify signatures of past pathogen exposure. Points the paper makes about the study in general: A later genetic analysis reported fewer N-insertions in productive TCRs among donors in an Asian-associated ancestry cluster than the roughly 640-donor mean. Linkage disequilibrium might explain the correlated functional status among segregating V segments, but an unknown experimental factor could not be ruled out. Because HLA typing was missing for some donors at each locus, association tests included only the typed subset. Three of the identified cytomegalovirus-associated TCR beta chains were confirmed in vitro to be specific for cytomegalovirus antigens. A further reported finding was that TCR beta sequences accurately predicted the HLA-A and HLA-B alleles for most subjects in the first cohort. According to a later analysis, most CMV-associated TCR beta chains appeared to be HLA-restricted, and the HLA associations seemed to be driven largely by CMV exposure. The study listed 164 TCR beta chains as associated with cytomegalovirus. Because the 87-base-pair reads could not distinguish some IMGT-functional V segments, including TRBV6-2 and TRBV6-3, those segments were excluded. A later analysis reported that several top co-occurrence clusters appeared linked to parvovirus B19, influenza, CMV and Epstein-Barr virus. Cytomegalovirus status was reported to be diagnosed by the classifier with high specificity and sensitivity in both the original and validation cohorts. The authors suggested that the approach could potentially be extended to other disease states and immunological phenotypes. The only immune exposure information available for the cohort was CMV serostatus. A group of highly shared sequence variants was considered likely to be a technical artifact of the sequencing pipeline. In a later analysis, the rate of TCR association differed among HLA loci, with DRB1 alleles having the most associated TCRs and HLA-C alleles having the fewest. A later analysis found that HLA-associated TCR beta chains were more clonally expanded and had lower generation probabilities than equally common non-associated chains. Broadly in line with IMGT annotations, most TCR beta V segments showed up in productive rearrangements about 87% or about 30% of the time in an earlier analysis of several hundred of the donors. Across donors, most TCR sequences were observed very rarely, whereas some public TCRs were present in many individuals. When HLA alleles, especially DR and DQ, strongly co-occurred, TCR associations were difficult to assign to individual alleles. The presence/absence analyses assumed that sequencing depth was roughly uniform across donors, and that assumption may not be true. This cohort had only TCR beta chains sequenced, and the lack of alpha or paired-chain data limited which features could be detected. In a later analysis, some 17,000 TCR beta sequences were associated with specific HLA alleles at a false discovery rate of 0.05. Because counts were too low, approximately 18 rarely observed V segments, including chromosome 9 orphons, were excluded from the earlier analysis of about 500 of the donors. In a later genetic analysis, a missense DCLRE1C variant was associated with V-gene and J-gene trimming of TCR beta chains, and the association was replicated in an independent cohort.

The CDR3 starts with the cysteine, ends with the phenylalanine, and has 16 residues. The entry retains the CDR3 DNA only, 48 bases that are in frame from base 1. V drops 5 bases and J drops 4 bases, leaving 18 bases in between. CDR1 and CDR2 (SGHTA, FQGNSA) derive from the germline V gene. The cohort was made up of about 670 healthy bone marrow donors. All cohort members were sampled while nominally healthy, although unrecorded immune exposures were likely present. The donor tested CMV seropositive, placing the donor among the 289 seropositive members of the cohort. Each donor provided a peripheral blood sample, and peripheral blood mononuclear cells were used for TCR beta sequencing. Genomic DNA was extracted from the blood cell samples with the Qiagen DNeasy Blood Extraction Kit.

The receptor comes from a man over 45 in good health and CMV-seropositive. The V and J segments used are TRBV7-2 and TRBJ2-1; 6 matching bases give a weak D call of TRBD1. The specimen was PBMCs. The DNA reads TGTGCCAGCAGCCCCCGTCGGACAGATCGGTACAATGAGCAGTTCTTC. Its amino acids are CASSPRRTDRYNEQFF.